The 5 T cell receptor beta chains below were found in one sample sequenced in a study of blood T cell repertoires in COVID-19. Assay used: immunoSEQ multiplex PCR; TCRdb lists only in-frame clones, some missing. The data contain about 87,000 clones, about 80% of them singletons. Material: peripheral blood. These receptors were collected from a woman between 50 and 59 years old with acute or convalescent COVID-19.

The chain couples TRBV11-3 to TRBJ2-1, with 8 bases lining up with TRBD2. V lost 2 bases and J lost 5; bases outside the gene matches: 5. CDR1 and CDR2 from the germline V gene are SGHNT and YENEEA. The CDR3 length is 15 residues. Here the CDR3 DNA reads TGTGCCAGCAGCTTAAGCGGGGGTAATCACAATGAGCAGTTCTTC. Its protein is CASSLSGGNHNEQFF.

Worth noting for this clone: At one boundary the junction diverges from the germline segment, which might be a read error. The chain employs TRBV7-2 and TRBJ1-2, with 7 bases that match TRBD1. The length of the CDR3 is 14 residues. Germline-derived CDR1 and CDR2 are SGHTA and FQGNSA. The CDR3 DNA is TGTGCCAGCATCTTACAGCAGGGGGGCTATGGCTACACCTTC. Protein: CASILQQGGYGYTF.

The chain joins TRBV4-3 to TRBJ1-5; TRBD1 matches 11 bases. The junction had 4 bases not matched to a gene; V was cut back by 3 bases and J by 6 bases. The CDR3 consists of 15 residues. CDR1 and CDR2 from the germline V gene are LGHNA and YSLEER. This CDR3 is CASSHGQGAGQPQHF. Written as DNA, the CDR3 is TGCGCCAGCAGCCACGGACAGGGGGCGGGTCAGCCCCAGCATTTT.

The rearrangement links TRBV18 to TRBJ2-3; 8 bases match TRBD1. Trimming removed 3 bases from V and 2 bases from J; junction bases left unmatched: 4. CDR3 length: 15 residues. The germline gives CDR1 KGHSH, CDR2 LQKENI. For the CDR3, the DNA is TGTGCCAGCTCACCGGACAGGGCCTACACAGATACGCAGTATTTT. Residues: CASSPDRAYTDTQYF.

The rearrangement joins TRBV24-1 to TRBJ2-2; TRBD1 aligns across 9 bases. Germline V gene lookup returns CDR1 KGHDR and CDR2 SFDVKD. The CDR3 has 17 residues. Trimming at V came to 4 bases and at J to 0 bases, leaving 5 bases not matched to a gene. CDR3 protein: CATSEEDRGTNTGELFF. The CDR3 DNA follows: TGTGCCACCAGTGAGGAGGACAGGGGAACGAACACCGGGGAGCTGTTTTTT.